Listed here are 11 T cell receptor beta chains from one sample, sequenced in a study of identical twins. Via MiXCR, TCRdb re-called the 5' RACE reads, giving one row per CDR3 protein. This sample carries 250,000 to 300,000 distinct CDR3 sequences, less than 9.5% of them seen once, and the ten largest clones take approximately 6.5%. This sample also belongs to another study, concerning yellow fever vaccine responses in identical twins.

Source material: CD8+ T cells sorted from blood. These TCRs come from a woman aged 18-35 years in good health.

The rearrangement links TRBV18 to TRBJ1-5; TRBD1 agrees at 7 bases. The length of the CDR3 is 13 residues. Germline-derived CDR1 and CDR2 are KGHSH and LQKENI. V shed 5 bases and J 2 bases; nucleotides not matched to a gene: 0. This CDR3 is CASSTGGNQPQHF. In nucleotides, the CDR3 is TGTGCCAGCTCAACAGGGGGCAATCAGCCCCAGCATTTT.

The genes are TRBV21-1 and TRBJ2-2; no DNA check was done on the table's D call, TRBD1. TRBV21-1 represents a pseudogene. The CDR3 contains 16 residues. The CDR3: CASRLPGRTPTGELFF. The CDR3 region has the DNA TGTGCCAGCCGCCTCCCGGGACGGACTCCGACCGGGGAGCTGTTTTTT.

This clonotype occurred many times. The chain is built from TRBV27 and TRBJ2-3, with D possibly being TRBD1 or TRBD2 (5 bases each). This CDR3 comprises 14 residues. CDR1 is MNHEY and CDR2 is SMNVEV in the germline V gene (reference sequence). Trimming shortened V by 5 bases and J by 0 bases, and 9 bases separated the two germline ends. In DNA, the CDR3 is TGTGCCAGCAGTATCCGGGACAGCACAGATACGCAGTATTTT. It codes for CASSIRDSTDTQYF.

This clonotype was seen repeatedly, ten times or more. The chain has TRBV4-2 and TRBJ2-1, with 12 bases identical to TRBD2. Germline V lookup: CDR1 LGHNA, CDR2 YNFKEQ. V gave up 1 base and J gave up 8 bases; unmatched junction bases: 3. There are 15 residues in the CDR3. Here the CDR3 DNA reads TGTGCCAGCAGCCAAGGGACTAGCGGGATTTATGAGCAGTTCTTC. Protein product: CASSQGTSGIYEQFF.

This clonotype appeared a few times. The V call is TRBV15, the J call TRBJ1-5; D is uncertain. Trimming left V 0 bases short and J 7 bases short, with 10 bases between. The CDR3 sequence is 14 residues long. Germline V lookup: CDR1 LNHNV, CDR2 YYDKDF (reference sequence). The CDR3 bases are TGTGCCACCAGCAGAGATACGGCAGGCCAGCCCCAGCATTTT. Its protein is CATSRDTAGQPQHF.

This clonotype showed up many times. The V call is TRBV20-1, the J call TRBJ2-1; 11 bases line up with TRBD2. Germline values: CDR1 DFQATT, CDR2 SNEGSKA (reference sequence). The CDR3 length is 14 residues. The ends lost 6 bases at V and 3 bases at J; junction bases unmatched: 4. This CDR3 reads CSASSGRDYNEQFF. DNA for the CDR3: TGCAGTGCGAGTAGCGGGAGGGACTACAATGAGCAGTTCTTC.

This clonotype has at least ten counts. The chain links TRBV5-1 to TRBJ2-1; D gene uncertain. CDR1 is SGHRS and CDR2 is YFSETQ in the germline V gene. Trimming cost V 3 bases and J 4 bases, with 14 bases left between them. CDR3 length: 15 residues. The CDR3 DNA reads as TGCGCCAGCAGCTCCCAGGCTAGTCTATACAATGAGCAGTTCTTC. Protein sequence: CASSSQASLYNEQFF.

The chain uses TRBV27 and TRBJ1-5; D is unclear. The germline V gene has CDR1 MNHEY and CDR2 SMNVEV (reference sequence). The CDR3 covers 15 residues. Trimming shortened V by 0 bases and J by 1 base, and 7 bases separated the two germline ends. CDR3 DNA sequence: TGTGCCAGCAGTTTATCGCTCCAGAGCAATCAGCCCCAGCATTTT. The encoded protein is CASSLSLQSNQPQHF.

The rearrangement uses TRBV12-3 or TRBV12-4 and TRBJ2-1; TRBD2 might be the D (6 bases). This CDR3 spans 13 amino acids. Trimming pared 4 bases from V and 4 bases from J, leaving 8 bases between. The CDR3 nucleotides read TGTGCCAGCAGTTCCGGGACTTACAATGAGCAGTTCTTC. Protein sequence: CASSSGTYNEQFF.

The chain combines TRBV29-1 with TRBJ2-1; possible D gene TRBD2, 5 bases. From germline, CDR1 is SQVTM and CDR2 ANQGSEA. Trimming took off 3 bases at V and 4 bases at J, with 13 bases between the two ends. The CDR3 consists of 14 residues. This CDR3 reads CSVEGLASYNEQFF. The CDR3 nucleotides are TGCAGCGTTGAGGGTCTAGCTTCGTACAATGAGCAGTTCTTC.

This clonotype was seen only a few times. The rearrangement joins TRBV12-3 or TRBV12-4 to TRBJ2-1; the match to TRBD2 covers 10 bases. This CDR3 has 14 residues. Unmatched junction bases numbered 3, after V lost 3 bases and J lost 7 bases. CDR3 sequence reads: CASSFGAGGNEQFF. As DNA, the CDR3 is TGTGCCAGCAGTTTTGGAGCGGGGGGGAATGAGCAGTTCTTC.